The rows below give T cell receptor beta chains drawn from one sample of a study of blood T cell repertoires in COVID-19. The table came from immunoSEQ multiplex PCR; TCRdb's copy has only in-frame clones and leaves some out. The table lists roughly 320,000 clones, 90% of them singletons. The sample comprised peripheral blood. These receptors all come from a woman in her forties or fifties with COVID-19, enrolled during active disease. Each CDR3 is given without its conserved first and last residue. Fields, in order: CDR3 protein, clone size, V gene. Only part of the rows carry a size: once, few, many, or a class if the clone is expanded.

CDR3: ASSDRTGSIYGYT; size: NA; V: TRBV6-1
CDR3: ASSFRGQGVDEQF; size: NA; V: TRBV5-1
CDR3: ASRTQGRDTEAF; size: few; V: TRBV6-6
CDR3: ASSLTGDSYEQY; size: NA; V: TRBV6-6
CDR3: ASSSLAGGLYEQY; size: NA; V: TRBV5-1
CDR3: AISDGWDSIFYEQY; size: once; V: TRBV10-3
CDR3: ASSLLAGVYEQY; size: few; V: TRBV27
CDR3: ASSPAVGANQETQY; size: NA; V: TRBV5-1
CDR3: ASSLARDKWAVQY; size: NA; V: TRBV7-7
CDR3: ASSSVGTTYNEQF; size: once; V: TRBV5-1
CDR3: ASSLGDSSGNTIY; size: NA; V: TRBV7-9
CDR3: ASSSRPSEPQH; size: NA; V: TRBV5-1
CDR3: SASSRGPSYEQY; size: NA; V: TRBV29-1
CDR3: ASSQDLGENTEAF; size: NA; V: TRBV4-2
CDR3: ASSRGQGYNSPLH; size: NA; V: TRBV6-5
CDR3: ASSRDRNYNEQF; size: NA; V: TRBV27
CDR3: ASSHPGTGGSDTQY; size: NA; V: TRBV3-1/TRBV3-2
CDR3: AWSAGTGVFEQY; size: NA; V: TRBV30
CDR3: ASSEKGLAGGREQF; size: NA; V: TRBV10-2
CDR3: ASSPDSGKLREQY; size: NA; V: TRBV3-1/TRBV3-2
CDR3: ASRHGLAETQY; size: NA; V: TRBV27
CDR3: ASSPGTGATDTQY; size: NA; V: TRBV2
CDR3: ASSLTVSLSSPLH; size: NA; V: TRBV19
CDR3: ATSGYGGSLTDTQY; size: NA; V: TRBV24-1
CDR3: ASSLRGFSSYNEQF; size: few; V: TRBV5-6
CDR3: ASSILAGISGANVLT; size: NA; V: TRBV19
CDR3: ASSNRDRGTEAF; size: NA; V: TRBV6-2/TRBV6-3
CDR3: ASSIERLSYEQY; size: NA; V: TRBV19
CDR3: ASSLVESSYNEQF; size: once; V: TRBV7-2
CDR3: ASSAAGQGSSYEQY; size: NA; V: TRBV9
CDR3: ASSLGTAMNTEAF; size: NA; V: TRBV5-1
CDR3: ASSPLPEGNYGYT; size: NA; V: TRBV18
CDR3: ASRDGQYNEQF; size: NA; V: TRBV6-4
CDR3: ASSFDRGDTQY; size: NA; V: TRBV9
CDR3: ASSLEAVGREQF; size: NA; V: TRBV7-2
CDR3: ASSMTTVLGKLF; size: NA; V: TRBV19
CDR3: SVDGGTVATGELF; size: NA; V: TRBV29-1
CDR3: ASRLVGTDTQY; size: NA; V: TRBV6-5
CDR3: ASSLAGMNTEAF; size: NA; V: TRBV14
CDR3: ASQDRANSGEKLF; size: NA; V: TRBV19
CDR3: ASSLGGSGRDEQY; size: NA; V: TRBV7-9
CDR3: SVGTGMNYGYT; size: once; V: TRBV29-1
CDR3: ASSPTGVYEQY; size: NA; V: TRBV19
CDR3: ASSQVLSLRGYT; size: NA; V: TRBV4-1
CDR3: ASSFTGTGGLNYGYT; size: NA; V: TRBV5-1
CDR3: ASSSARDRSYEQY; size: NA; V: TRBV5-1